This T cell receptor beta chain came from a study of identical twins. TCRdb reanalysed the 5' RACE reads using MiXCR and keeps one entry per CDR3 protein. The sample carries 450,000 or so distinct CDR3 sequences, around 14% recorded once. The V gene lost 7 bases and the J gene lost 1 base, with 10 bases spanning the gap. CDR1 is LNHDA and CDR2 is SQIVND in the germline V gene (reference sequence). This CDR3 has 13 amino acids. These data are also associated with another study on yellow fever vaccine responses in identical twins.

The gene calls are TRBV19 and TRBJ1-1, with no clear D. Input material: CD4+ T cells sorted from blood. This TCR was recovered from a woman between 18 and 29 years old in good health. The CDR3 DNA follows: TGTGCCAGTACCAGGCGGTCGAACACTGAAGCTTTCTTT. This gives the protein CASTRRSNTEAFF.